This T cell receptor beta chain originates from a study of neoadjuvant anti-PD-1 for oral cavity cancer. Study context: Most patients had three to four biweekly doses of 3 mg/kg nivolumab before resection.

Libraries were prepared by immunoSEQ multiplex PCR; TCRdb keeps only in-frame clonotypes and omits some of them. The sample gives tens of thousands of clones, 65% to 85% of which show up once; nearly 3.5% is in the top ten. Analysis of PBMCs was direct, with no culture step. The germline V and J ends were trimmed by 7 bases and 5 bases, with 26 bases remaining between them. CDR1 and CDR2 (germline): SGHAT, FQNNGV. The CDR3 is 17 residues long. Sequenced material: PBMCs, taken before nivolumab (anti-PD-1) treatment. The source is a person aged 40 to 85 with oral cavity squamous cell carcinoma. J is TRBJ1-2 and V is TRBV11-2; D might be TRBD1 (5 bases). CDR3 amino acids: CASTRLRGRTDEYGYTF. The DNA of the CDR3 is TGTGCCAGCACCCGATTACGGGGCCGAACAGACGAATATGGCTACACCTTC.